The present TCR beta chain was sequenced within a study of graft-versus-host responses after intestinal transplantation. Some clones are missing from TCRdb's copy, which holds only in-frame ones; the method was immunoSEQ multiplex PCR. The sample lists approximately 60,000 clones, about 90% occurring once. The germline V gene has CDR1 SEHNR and CDR2 FQNEAQ (reference sequence). The ends lost 4 bases at V and 7 bases at J; junction bases unmatched: 14. The CDR3 sequence is 18 residues long. The sequencing used PBMCs, collected 26 days after transplant. The receptor was isolated from a human patient who received an intestinal transplant, so some T cells may come from the graft donor. The chain employs TRBV7-9 and TRBJ1-5, with 12 bases identical to TRBD1. The CDR3 loop is CASSSLPGQGAQGQPQHF. For the CDR3, the DNA is TGTGCCAGCAGCTCGCTTCCGGGACAGGGGGCCCAAGGACAGCCCCAGCATTTT.